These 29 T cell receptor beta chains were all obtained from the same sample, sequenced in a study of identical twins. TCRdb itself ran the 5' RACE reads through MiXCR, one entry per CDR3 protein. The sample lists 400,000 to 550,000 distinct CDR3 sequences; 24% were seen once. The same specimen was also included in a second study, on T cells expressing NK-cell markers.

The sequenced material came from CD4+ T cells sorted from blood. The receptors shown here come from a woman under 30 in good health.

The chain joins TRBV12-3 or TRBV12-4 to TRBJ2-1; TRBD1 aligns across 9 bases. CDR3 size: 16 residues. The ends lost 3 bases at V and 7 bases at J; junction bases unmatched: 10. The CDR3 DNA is TGTGCCAGCAGTTTGGATGGGACAGGGCCGTGGAATGAGCAGTTCTTC. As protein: CASSLDGTGPWNEQFF.

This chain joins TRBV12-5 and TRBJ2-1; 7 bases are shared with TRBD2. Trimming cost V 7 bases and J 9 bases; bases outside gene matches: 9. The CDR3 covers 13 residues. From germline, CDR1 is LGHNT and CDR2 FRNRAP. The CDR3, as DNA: TGTGCTAGTGCCAGAAGCGGGACCAGTGAGCAGTTCTTC. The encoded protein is CASARSGTSEQFF.

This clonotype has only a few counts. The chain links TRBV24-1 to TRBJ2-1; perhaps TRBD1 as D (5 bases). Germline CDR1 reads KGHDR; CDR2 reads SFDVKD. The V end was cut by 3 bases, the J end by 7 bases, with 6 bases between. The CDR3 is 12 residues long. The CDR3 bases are TGTGCCACCAGTGATCAGGGAAATGAGCAGTTCTTC. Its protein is CATSDQGNEQFF.

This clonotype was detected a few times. CDR3 loop: CASSKTSGGAADTQYF. The CDR3 DNA sequence: TGTGCCAGCTCAAAGACTAGCGGGGGGGCCGCAGATACGCAGTATTTT. This chain links TRBV25-1 with TRBJ2-3; 14 bases align to TRBD2. Germline V gives CDR1 MGHDK, CDR2 SYGVNS. V was pared by 8 bases and J by 4 bases, with 8 bases of the junction left unmatched. This CDR3 contains 16 residues. Complete variable domain (other parts from reference TRBV25-1 and TRBJ2-3): EADIYQTPRYLVIGTGKKITLECSQTMGHDKMYWYQQDPGMELHLIHYSYGVNSTEKGDLSSESTVSRIRTEHFPLTLESARPSHTSQYLCASSKTSGGAADTQYFGPGTRLTVL.

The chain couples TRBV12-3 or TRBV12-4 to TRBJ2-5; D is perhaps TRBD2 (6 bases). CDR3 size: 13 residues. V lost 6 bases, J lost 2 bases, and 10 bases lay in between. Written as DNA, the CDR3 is TGTGCCAGCAGGCGGGAATTACAAGAGACCCAGTACTTC. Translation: CASRRELQETQYF.

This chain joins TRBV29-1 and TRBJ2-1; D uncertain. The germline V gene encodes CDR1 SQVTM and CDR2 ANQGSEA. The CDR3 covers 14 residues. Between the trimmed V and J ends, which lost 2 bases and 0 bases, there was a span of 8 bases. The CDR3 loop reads CSVERDSSYNEQFF. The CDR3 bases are TGCAGCGTTGAAAGAGATAGCTCCTACAATGAGCAGTTCTTC.

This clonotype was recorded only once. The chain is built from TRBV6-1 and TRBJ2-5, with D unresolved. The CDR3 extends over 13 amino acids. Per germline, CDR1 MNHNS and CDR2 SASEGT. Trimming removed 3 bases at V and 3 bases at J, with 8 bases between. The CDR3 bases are TGTGCCAGCAGTGACAGAGCCAAAGAGACCCAGTACTTC. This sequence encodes CASSDRAKETQYF.

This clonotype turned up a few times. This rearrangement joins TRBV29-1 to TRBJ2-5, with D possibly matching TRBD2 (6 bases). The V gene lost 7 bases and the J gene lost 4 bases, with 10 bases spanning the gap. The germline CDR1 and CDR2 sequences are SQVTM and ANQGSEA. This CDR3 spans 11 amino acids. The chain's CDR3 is CSAGSRETQYF. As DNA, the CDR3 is TGCAGCGCCGGGAGTAGAGAGACCCAGTACTTC.

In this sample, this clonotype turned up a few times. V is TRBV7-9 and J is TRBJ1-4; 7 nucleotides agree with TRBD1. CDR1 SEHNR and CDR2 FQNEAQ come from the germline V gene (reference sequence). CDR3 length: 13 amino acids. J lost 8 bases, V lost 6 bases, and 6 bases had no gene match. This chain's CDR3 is CASSWQGVEKLFF. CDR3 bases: TGTGCCAGCAGTTGGCAGGGGGTGGAAAAACTGTTTTTT.

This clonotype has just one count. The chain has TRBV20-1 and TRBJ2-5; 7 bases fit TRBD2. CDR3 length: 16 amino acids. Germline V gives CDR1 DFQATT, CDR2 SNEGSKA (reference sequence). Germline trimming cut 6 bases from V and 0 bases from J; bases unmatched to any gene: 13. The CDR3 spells CSAQSGGSGYQETQYF. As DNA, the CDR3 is TGCAGTGCCCAGAGTGGGGGTAGCGGGTACCAAGAGACCCAGTACTTC.

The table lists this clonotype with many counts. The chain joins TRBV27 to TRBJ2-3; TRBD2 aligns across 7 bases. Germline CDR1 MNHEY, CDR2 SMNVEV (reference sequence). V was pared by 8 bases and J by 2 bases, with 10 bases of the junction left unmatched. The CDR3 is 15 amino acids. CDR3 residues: CASSKGGGNTDTQYF. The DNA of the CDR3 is TGTGCCAGCTCTAAGGGCGGGGGAAACACAGATACGCAGTATTTT.

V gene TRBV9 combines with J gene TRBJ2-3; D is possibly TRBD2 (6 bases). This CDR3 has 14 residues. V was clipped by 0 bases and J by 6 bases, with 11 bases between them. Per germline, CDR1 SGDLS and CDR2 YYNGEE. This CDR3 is CASSVALGRDTQYF. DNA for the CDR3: TGTGCCAGCAGCGTAGCTCTAGGGAGGGATACGCAGTATTTT.

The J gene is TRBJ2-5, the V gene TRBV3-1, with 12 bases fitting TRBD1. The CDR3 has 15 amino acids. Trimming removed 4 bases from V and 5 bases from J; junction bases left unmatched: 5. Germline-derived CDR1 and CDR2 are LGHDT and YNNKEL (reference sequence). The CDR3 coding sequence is TGTGCCAGCAGCCCGGGACAGGGGGCGCATGAGACCCAGTACTTC. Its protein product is CASSPGQGAHETQYF.

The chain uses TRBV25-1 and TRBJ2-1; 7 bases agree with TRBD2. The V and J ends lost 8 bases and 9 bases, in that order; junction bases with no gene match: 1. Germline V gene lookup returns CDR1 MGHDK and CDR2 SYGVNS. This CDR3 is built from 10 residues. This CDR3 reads CASGEGEQFF. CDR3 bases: TGTGCCAGCGGGGAGGGTGAGCAGTTCTTC. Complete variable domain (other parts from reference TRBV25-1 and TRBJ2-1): EADIYQTPRYLVIGTGKKITLECSQTMGHDKMYWYQQDPGMELHLIHYSYGVNSTEKGDLSSESTVSRIRTEHFPLTLESARPSHTSQYLCASGEGEQFFGPGTRLTVL.

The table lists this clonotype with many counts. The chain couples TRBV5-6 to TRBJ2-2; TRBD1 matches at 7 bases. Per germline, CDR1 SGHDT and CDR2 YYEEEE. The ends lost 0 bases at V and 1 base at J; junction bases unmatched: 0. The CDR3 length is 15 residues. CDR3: CASSLGTGNTGELFF. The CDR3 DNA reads TGTGCCAGCAGCTTGGGGACAGGGAACACCGGGGAGCTGTTTTTT.

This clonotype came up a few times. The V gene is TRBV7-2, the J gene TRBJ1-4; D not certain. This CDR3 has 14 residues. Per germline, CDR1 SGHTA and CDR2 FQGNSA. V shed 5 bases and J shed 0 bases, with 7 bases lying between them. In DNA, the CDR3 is TGTGCCAGCAGCCAGGTCGCAACTAATGAAAAACTGTTTTTT. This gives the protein CASSQVATNEKLFF.

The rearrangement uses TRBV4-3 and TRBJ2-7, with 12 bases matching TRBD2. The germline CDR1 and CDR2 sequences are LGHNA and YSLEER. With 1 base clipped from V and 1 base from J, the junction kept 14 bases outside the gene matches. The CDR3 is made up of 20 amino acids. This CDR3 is CASSQGGGLAGWSRSYEQYF. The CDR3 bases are TGCGCCAGCAGCCAAGGAGGGGGACTAGCGGGTTGGTCGCGGTCCTACGAGCAGTACTTC.

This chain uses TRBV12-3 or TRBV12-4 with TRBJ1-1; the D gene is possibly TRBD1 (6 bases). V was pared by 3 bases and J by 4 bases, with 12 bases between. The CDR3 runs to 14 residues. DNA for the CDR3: TGTGCCAGCAGTTTTGGGGGCCCCTCCACTGAAGCTTTCTTT. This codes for CASSFGGPSTEAFF.

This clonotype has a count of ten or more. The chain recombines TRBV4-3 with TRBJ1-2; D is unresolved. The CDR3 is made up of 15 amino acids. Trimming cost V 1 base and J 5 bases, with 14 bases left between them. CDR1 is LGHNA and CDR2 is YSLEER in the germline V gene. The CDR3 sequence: CASSQVRDNWYGYTF. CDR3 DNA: TGCGCCAGCAGCCAAGTGAGAGACAACTGGTATGGCTACACCTTC.

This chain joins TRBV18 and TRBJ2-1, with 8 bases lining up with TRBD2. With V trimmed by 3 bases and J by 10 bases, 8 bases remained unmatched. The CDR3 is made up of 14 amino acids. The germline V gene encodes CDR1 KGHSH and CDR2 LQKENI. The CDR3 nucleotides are TGTGCCAGCTCACCCCGCCGGGGGGGAGGCGAGCAGTTCTTC. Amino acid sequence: CASSPRRGGGEQFF.

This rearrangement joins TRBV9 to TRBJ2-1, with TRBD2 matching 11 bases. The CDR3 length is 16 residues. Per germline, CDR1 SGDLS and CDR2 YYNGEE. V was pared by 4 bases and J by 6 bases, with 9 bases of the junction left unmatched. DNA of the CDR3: TGTGCCAGCAGCCCAAGGGTCCTAGCGGGAGGCAATGAGCAGTTCTTC. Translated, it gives CASSPRVLAGGNEQFF.

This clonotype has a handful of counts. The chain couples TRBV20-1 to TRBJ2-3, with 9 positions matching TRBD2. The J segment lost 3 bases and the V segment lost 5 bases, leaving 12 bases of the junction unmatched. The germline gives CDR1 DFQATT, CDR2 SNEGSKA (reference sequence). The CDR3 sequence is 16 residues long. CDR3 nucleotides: TGCAGTGCTCCACGTCCTAGCGGGGTATGGACAGATACGCAGTATTTT. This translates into CSAPRPSGVWTDTQYF.

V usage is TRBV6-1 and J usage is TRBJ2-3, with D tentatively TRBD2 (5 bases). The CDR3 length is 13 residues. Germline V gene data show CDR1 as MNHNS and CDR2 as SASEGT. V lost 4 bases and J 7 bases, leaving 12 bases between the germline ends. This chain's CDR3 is CASSGRSPHTQYF. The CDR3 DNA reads TGTGCCAGCAGTGGGAGGAGTCCCCATACGCAGTATTTT.

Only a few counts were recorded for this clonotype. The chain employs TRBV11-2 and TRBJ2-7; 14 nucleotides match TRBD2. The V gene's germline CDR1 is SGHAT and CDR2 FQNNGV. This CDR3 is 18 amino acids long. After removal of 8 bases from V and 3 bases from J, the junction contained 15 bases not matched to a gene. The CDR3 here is CASAHPGTSGRKGYEQYF. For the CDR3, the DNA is TGTGCCAGCGCCCACCCCGGGACTAGCGGGAGAAAGGGCTACGAGCAGTACTTC.

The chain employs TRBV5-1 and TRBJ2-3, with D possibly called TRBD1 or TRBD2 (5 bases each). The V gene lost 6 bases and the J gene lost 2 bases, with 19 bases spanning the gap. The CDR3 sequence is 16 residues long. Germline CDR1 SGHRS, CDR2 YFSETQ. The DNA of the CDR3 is TGCGCCAGCACCCCCGGGAACGGGGCCTCCACAGATACGCAGTATTTT. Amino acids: CASTPGNGASTDTQYF.

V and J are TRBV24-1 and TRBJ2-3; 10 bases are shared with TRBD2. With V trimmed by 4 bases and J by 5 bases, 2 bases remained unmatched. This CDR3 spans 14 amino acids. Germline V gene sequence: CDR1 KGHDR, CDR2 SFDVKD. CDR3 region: CATSDRLAGDTQYF. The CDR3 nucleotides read TGTGCCACCAGTGACCGACTAGCGGGAGATACGCAGTATTTT.

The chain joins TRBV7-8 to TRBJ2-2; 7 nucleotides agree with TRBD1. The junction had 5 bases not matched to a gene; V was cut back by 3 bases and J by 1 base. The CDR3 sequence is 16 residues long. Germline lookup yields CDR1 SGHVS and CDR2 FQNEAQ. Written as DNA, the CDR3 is TGTGCCAGCAGCTTCCCATGGACAGGGAACACCGGGGAGCTGTTTTTT. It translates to CASSFPWTGNTGELFF. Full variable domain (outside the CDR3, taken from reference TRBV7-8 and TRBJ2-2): GAGVSQSPRYKVAKRGQDVALRCDPISGHVSLFWYQQALGQGPEFLTYFQNEAQLDKSGLPSDRFFAERPEGSVSTLKIQRTQQEDSAVYLCASSFPWTGNTGELFFGEGSRLTVL.

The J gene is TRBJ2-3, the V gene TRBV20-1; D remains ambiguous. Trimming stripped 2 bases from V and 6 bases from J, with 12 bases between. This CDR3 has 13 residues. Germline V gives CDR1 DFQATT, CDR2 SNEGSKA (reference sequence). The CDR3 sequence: CSARTGHVDTQYF. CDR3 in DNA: TGCAGTGCTAGAACTGGGCACGTTGATACGCAGTATTTT.

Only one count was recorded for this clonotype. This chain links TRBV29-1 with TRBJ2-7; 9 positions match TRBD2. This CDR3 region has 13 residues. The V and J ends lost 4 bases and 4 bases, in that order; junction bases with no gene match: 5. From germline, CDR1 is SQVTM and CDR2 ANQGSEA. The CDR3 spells CSVGSSGRYEQYF. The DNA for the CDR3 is TGCAGCGTTGGCAGCAGCGGGAGGTACGAGCAGTACTTC.